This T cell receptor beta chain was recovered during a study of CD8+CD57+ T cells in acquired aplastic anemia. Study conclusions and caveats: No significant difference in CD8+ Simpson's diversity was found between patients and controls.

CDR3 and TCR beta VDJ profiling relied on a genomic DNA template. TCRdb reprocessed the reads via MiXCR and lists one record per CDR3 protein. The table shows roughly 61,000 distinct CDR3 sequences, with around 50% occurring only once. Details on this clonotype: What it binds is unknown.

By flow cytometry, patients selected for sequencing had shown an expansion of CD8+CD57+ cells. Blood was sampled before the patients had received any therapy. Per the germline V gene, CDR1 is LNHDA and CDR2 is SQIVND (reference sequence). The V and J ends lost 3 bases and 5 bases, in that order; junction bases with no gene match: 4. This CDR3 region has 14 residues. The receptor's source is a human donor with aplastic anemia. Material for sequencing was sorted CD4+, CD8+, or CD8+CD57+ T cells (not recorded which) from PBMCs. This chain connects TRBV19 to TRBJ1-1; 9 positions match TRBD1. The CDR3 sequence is CASSITGGRTEAFF. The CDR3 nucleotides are TGTGCCAGTAGTATCACAGGGGGCAGGACTGAAGCTTTCTTT.